This T cell receptor (beta chain) was retrieved from a study of T cells in Graves' hyperthyroidism and ophthalmopathy. This clonotype was found a few times. In patients aged 18 to 65, hyperthyroidism was newly diagnosed, with duration under 2 months. Uncontrolled infections, other autoimmune diseases, pregnancy or lactation led to exclusion of patients. From RNA transcripts, TCR beta CDR3 regions were amplified. The HTBI primer set drove a first-round RT-PCR of the TCR CDR3. Each CDR3 protein is one row after TCRdb ran MiXCR on the multiplex PCR reads. The table shows around 620,000 distinct CDR3 sequences, with around 15% occurring only once. There are 13 residues in the CDR3. Germline V lookup: CDR1 DFQATT, CDR2 SNEGSKA (reference sequence). V lost 3 bases to trimming and J lost 1 base, with 6 bases between them.

J is TRBJ2-2 and V is TRBV20-1; D remains ambiguous. Material for sequencing was blood. The source is a woman in her 30s with Graves' hyperthyroidism. This CDR3 is CSARSGNTGELFF. CDR3 bases: TGCAGTGCTAGGTCGGGGAACACCGGGGAGCTGTTTTTT.